A single sample is the source of the 27 T cell receptor beta chains below, sequenced in a study of T cells after yellow fever vaccination. From the 5' RACE reads, TCRdb called clonotypes with MiXCR, one entry per CDR3 protein. The sample carries fewer than 350,000 distinct CDR3 sequences, around 4.3% recorded once. The sequences come from PBMCs, collected 15 days after the yellow fever booster vaccination. The receptors shown here come from a man younger than 35 who received the YFV17D yellow fever vaccine.

This clonotype was detected a few times. V usage is TRBV10-1 and J usage is TRBJ2-5; tentatively, D is TRBD1 (6 bases). The V end was cut by 3 bases, the J end by 5 bases, with 10 bases between. The CDR3 consists of 13 residues. Germline loops: CDR1 WNHNN, CDR2 SYGVQD (reference sequence). CDR3 in amino acids: CASSDGGPETQYF. The DNA of the CDR3 is TGCGCCAGCAGTGATGGGGGCCCGGAGACCCAGTACTTC.

The V and J genes are TRBV4-3 and TRBJ2-3, with 12 bases matching TRBD2. In germline, CDR1 is LGHNA, CDR2 YSLEER. CDR3 length equals 17 residues. V lost 1 base, J lost 0 bases, and 2 bases stayed unmatched. CDR3 residues: CASSQVLAGGSTDTQYF. The CDR3 coding sequence is TGCGCCAGCAGCCAAGTCCTAGCGGGGGGGAGCACAGATACGCAGTATTTT.

The chain uses TRBV28 and TRBJ2-4; D may match TRBD1 or TRBD2 (6 bases each). The V and J ends lost 3 bases and 12 bases respectively, with 12 bases between them. CDR1 is MDHEN, CDR2 SYDVKM, per germline. The CDR3 runs 12 residues. Here the CDR3 reads CASSLGGGRQYF. As DNA, the CDR3 is TGTGCCAGCAGTTTGGGGGGCGGTCGTCAGTACTTC.

This clonotype was observed at least ten times. The chain uses TRBV11-2 and TRBJ2-3; possibly TRBD2 for D (7 bases). Per the germline V gene, CDR1 is SGHAT and CDR2 is FQNNGV. V lost 1 base, J lost 8 bases, and 19 bases lay in between. This CDR3 has 16 residues. This CDR3 is CASSLVGGLSSGTQYF. CDR3 coding DNA: TGTGCCAGCAGCTTAGTGGGGGGGCTCTCTTCAGGTACGCAGTATTTT.

The V and J genes are TRBV3-1 and TRBJ2-7; 8 bases fit TRBD1. The V gene end was trimmed by 1 base and the J gene end by 10 bases; junction bases not matched to a gene: 6. The CDR3 is 13 residues long. Germline lookup yields CDR1 LGHDT and CDR2 YNNKEL (reference sequence). The CDR3 reads CASSQGTGRYQYV. In DNA, the CDR3 is TGTGCCAGCAGCCAAGGGACAGGGAGGTACCAGTACGTC.

V gene TRBV28 combines with J gene TRBJ1-5; weak D call: TRBD1 (6 bases). The CDR3 has 13 amino acids. The germline gives CDR1 MDHEN, CDR2 SYDVKM. V was trimmed by 5 bases and J by 5 bases, leaving 10 bases between them. As DNA, the CDR3 is TGTGCCAGCAGTCGGACAGTATATCAGCCCCAGCATTTT. It specifies CASSRTVYQPQHF.

This clonotype was observed at least ten times. CDR3 sequence (DNA): TGCAGTGCTAGAGCCAGGGGGGATCTGCAAGAGACCCAGTACTTC. This codes for CSARARGDLQETQYF. The rearrangement uses TRBV20-1 and TRBJ2-5; tentative D call: TRBD1 (7 bases). The germline V gene encodes CDR1 DFQATT and CDR2 SNEGSKA (reference sequence). Trimming stripped 1 base from V and 2 bases from J, with 14 bases between. This CDR3 has 15 amino acids.

This clonotype turned up a few times. The chain combines TRBV7-9 with TRBJ1-6; TRBD1 might be the D (6 bases). V was pared by 4 bases and J by 7 bases, with 14 bases between. CDR1 SEHNR and CDR2 FQNEAQ come from the germline V gene (reference sequence). The CDR3 covers 15 residues. The CDR3 loop reads CASSSDRRGNSPLHF. For the CDR3, the DNA is TGTGCCAGCAGCTCAGACAGGCGAGGAAATTCACCCCTCCACTTT.

Concerning this clonotype: Since a much larger clone is just one base distant, this may be a read error. V and J are TRBV6-5 and TRBJ2-1; D is unclear. The CDR3 has 14 amino acids. V was pared by 6 bases and J by 0 bases, with 9 bases between. Germline CDR1 is MNHEY and CDR2 is SVGAGI. The CDR3 spells CASSPLSSYNEQFF. CDR3 nucleotides: TGTGCCAGCAGCCCGTTGAGCTCCTACAATGAGCAGTTCTTC.

The rearrangement links TRBV4-1 to TRBJ1-5; D perhaps matches TRBD1 (5 bases). The V end was cut by 0 bases, the J end by 3 bases, with 12 bases between. Germline V gives CDR1 MGHRA, CDR2 YSYEKL. This CDR3 has 16 residues. The CDR3 nucleotides read TGCGCCAGCAGCCAAGATGGACGGGGCTTCAATCAGCCCCAGCATTTT. This codes for CASSQDGRGFNQPQHF.

This clonotype was observed a handful of times. This sequence joins TRBV11-2 and TRBJ2-1, with 12 positions matching TRBD1. The CDR3 loop spans 17 amino acids. The trim removed 5 bases at V and 9 bases at J, leaving 14 bases unmatched. Germline CDR1 and CDR2: SGHAT and FQNNGV. CDR3 DNA sequence: TGTGCCAGCAGCCCACCCCTCCGGGACAGGGGGCGCTTTGAGCAGTTCTTC. Amino acids: CASSPPLRDRGRFEQFF.

This clonotype has ten or more counts. V usage is TRBV6-1 and J usage is TRBJ1-2; weak D call: TRBD1 (6 bases). The V end lost 7 bases, the J end lost 2 bases, and 17 bases lay between the germline ends. The CDR3 extends over 15 amino acids. Germline CDR1 reads MNHNS; CDR2 reads SASEGT. CDR3 nucleotides: TGTGCCAGCACCCTTGGGACACTCGGCAACTATGGCTACACCTTC. As protein: CASTLGTLGNYGYTF.

This rearrangement joins TRBV5-1 to TRBJ1-5; no clear D gene. This CDR3 contains 15 residues. Germline loops: CDR1 SGHRS, CDR2 YFSETQ. With 5 bases removed from V and 0 bases from J, the gap between germline ends came to 12 bases. The CDR3 region is CASSFGGDSNQPQHF. As DNA, the CDR3 is TGCGCCAGCAGTTTTGGCGGGGATAGCAATCAGCCCCAGCATTTT.

Many counts were recorded for this clonotype. This chain uses TRBV18 with TRBJ2-2; D is uncertain. The CDR3 is 12 amino acids. The ends were cut back, 2 bases at V and 5 bases at J, with 3 bases in the middle. From germline, CDR1 is KGHSH and CDR2 LQKENI. As DNA, the CDR3 is TGTGCCAGCTCACCATGGACCGGGGAGCTGTTTTTT. As protein: CASSPWTGELFF.

This clonotype was observed a few times. The V call is TRBV11-2, the J call TRBJ2-3, with no clear D. V lost 3 bases to trimming and J lost 1 base, with 8 bases between them. Germline CDR1 and CDR2: SGHAT and FQNNGV. The length of the CDR3 is 14 residues. This CDR3 reads CASSFSDGTDTQYF. As DNA, the CDR3 is TGTGCCAGCAGCTTCTCTGACGGCACAGATACGCAGTATTTT.

This clonotype was counted at least ten times. The rearrangement links TRBV7-8 to TRBJ2-5, with 13 bases lining up with TRBD2. Germline V gene lookup returns CDR1 SGHVS and CDR2 FQNEAQ. After removal of 5 bases from V and 5 bases from J, the junction contained 8 bases not matched to a gene. The CDR3 has 16 residues. In DNA, the CDR3 is TGTGCCAGCAGCCCCCGACTAGCGGGGGGCCATGAGACCCAGTACTTC. Residues: CASSPRLAGGHETQYF.

This clonotype showed up many times. This rearrangement joins TRBV20-1 to TRBJ1-4, with unresolved D. Germline V gene data show CDR1 as DFQATT and CDR2 as SNEGSKA (reference sequence). V was trimmed by 2 bases and J by 8 bases, leaving 12 bases between them. This CDR3 has 13 residues. The CDR3 DNA is TGCAGTGCTAGAACCAGTTTAGGAGAAAAACTGTTTTTT. Its translation: CSARTSLGEKLFF.

This clonotype has at least ten counts. V gene TRBV12-3 or TRBV12-4 combines with J gene TRBJ2-1; D uncertain. The CDR3 spans 13 residues. Trimming removed 3 bases from V and 5 bases from J, with 8 bases in between. As DNA, the CDR3 is TGTGCCAGCAGTTTGATCCAGAACAATGAGCAGTTCTTC. Protein sequence: CASSLIQNNEQFF.

Concerning this clonotype: Just one base apart from a much larger clone, this may be a read error. The genes are TRBV12-3 or TRBV12-4 and TRBJ2-5, with D possibly TRBD1 on 5 matching bases. Judging by the DNA end, TRBJ2-1 fits better; the J call may be wrong. The CDR3 has 11 residues. CDR3 nucleotides: TGTGCCAGCAGGGGGCGAAAGACCCAGTTCTTC. This sequence encodes CASRGRKTQFF.

This clonotype was recorded many times. The CDR3 DNA reads as TGCGCCAGCAGCCTTACCGGGCTCCCATCCTACGAGCAGTACGTC. Protein product: CASSLTGLPSYEQYV. This chain links TRBV5-1 with TRBJ2-7; D uncertain. Trimming took 4 bases from V and 1 from J, leaving 15 bases between them. The CDR3 is made up of 15 amino acids. Per the germline V gene, CDR1 is SGHRS and CDR2 is YFSETQ.

This clonotype showed up many times. V and J are TRBV20-1 and TRBJ1-1; tentative D call: TRBD1 (5 bases). V was shortened by 8 bases and J by 4 bases, with 14 bases between the two germline ends. This CDR3 is built from 12 residues. CDR1 is DFQATT, CDR2 SNEGSKA, per germline (reference sequence). The CDR3 DNA sequence: TGCAGTCCCCTGGGGGGGAGCACTGAAGCTTTCTTT. This codes for CSPLGGSTEAFF.

At least ten counts were recorded for this clonotype. The chain joins TRBV4-1 to TRBJ1-5, with a possible D match to TRBD1 (5 bases). Trimming left V 0 bases short and J 6 bases short, with 15 bases between. CDR1 MGHRA and CDR2 YSYEKL come from the germline V gene. The CDR3 has 16 amino acids. The chain's CDR3 is CASSQEIRAVGQPQHF. Written as DNA, the CDR3 is TGCGCCAGCAGCCAAGAAATCAGGGCGGTGGGTCAGCCCCAGCATTTT.

V is TRBV5-1 and J is TRBJ2-2; D might be TRBD2 (5 bases). The germline V and J ends were trimmed by 2 bases and 4 bases, with 9 bases remaining between them. The CDR3 loop spans 14 amino acids. The germline CDR1 and CDR2 sequences are SGHRS and YFSETQ. CDR3 DNA sequence: TGCGCCAGCAGCTTCGCCGGGGTCACCGGGGAGCTGTTTTTT. This encodes CASSFAGVTGELFF. Looking up the rest from reference TRBV5-1 and TRBJ2-2 gives the full variable domain: KAGVTQTPRYLIKTRGQQVTLSCSPISGHRSVSWYQQTPGQGLQFLFEYFSETQRNKGNFPGRFSGRQFSNSRSEMNVSTLELGDSALYLCASSFAGVTGELFFGEGSRLTVL.

This clonotype came up a few times. The chain couples TRBV7-9 to TRBJ1-4; maybe TRBD1 (5 bases). This CDR3 region has 15 residues. The V end was cut by 1 base, the J end by 1 base, with 7 bases between. CDR1 and CDR2 (germline): SEHNR, FQNEAQ (reference sequence). For the CDR3, the DNA is TGTGCCAGCAGCTTAGTCCAGGGAACTAATGAAAAACTGTTTTTT. This sequence encodes CASSLVQGTNEKLFF.

The gene calls are TRBV5-1 and TRBJ1-1, with D possibly matching TRBD1 (5 bases). This CDR3 has 14 residues. Trimming removed 0 bases at V and 5 bases at J, with 11 bases between. The germline V gene has CDR1 SGHRS and CDR2 YFSETQ. The CDR3 bases are TGCGCCAGCAGCTTGGTGGGGGTTCAAACTGAAGCTTTCTTT. Translating gives CASSLVGVQTEAFF.

There are many counts of this clonotype. The chain uses TRBV10-3 and TRBJ2-7; D is perhaps TRBD1 (6 bases). V dropped 0 bases and J dropped 0 bases, with 6 bases sitting between them. The CDR3 is made up of 14 amino acids. Germline V gives CDR1 ENHRY, CDR2 SYGVKD. The CDR3 nucleotides are TGTGCCATCAGTGAGTCGGACAGCTCCTACGAGCAGTACTTC. Amino acid sequence: CAISESDSSYEQYF.

This clonotype was seen ten or more times. The rearrangement joins TRBV11-2 to TRBJ1-2, with D tentatively TRBD1 (5 bases). V gave up 2 bases and J gave up 7 bases, with 11 bases separating them. The V gene's germline CDR1 is SGHAT and CDR2 FQNNGV. This CDR3 region has 13 residues. This chain's CDR3 is CASSLRGRGGYTF. The DNA of the CDR3 is TGTGCCAGCAGCTTACGGGGCCGCGGTGGCTACACCTTC.